The next 29 T cell receptor beta chains were all read from a single sample in a study of OX40 agonist ivuxolimab in advanced cancers. TCRdb's copy holds only in-frame clones and misses some; the assay was immunoSEQ multiplex PCR. The top ten clones hold 15% to 20% of a sample with roughly 37,000 clones, 74% of them seen once. Sequencing was performed on CD4+ or CD8+ T cells sorted from blood, taken in a trial of the OX40 agonist ivuxolimab. These receptors were taken from an adult with an advanced solid tumor such as melanoma, head and neck, liver or kidney cancer.

The rearrangement joins TRBV6-6 to TRBJ1-1; 7 nucleotides match TRBD1. Trimming took 2 bases from V and 6 from J; bases not matched to a gene: 9. The CDR3 totals 15 residues. Germline CDR1 is MNHNY and CDR2 is SVGAGI (reference sequence). CDR3 residues: CASSYDRTGPPEAFF. The CDR3 nucleotides read TGTGCCAGCAGTTACGACAGGACAGGCCCTCCTGAAGCTTTCTTT.

The gene calls are TRBV10-2 and TRBJ2-2; TRBD2 matches 11 bases. V gave up 7 bases and J gave up 3 bases; unmatched junction bases: 10. Germline values: CDR1 WSHSY, CDR2 SAAADI. The CDR3 sequence is 17 residues long. CDR3 nucleotide sequence: TGCGCCAGCATTCGCACCCTACTAGCGGGGGACACCGGGGAGCTGTTTTTT. Amino acids: CASIRTLLAGDTGELFF.

The CDR3 coding sequence is TGTGCCAGCAGTGACTACGGTGGTCAGCCCCAGCATTTT. Protein product: CASSDYGGQPQHF. V usage is TRBV6-4 and J usage is TRBJ1-5; no clear D. Trimming removed 1 base at V and 6 bases at J, with 7 bases between. The CDR3 is 13 residues long. The germline CDR1 and CDR2 sequences are MRHNA and SNTAGT.

This clone was detected only a few times. V usage is TRBV7-9 and J usage is TRBJ1-6, with 7 nucleotides matching TRBD1. The CDR3 consists of 15 residues. With 0 bases clipped from V and 9 bases from J, the junction kept 5 bases outside the gene matches. From germline, CDR1 is SEHNR and CDR2 FQNEAQ (reference sequence). This CDR3 reads CASSLAGTASSPLHF. As DNA, the CDR3 is TGTGCCAGCAGCTTAGCCGGGACAGCAAGTTCACCCCTCCACTTT.

CDR3 in amino acids: CASRGQRKTEAFF. CDR3 bases: TGTGCCAGCAGGGGACAAAGAAAAACTGAAGCTTTCTTT. The chain is built from TRBV27 and TRBJ1-1; possible D gene TRBD1, 6 bases. CDR1 and CDR2 from the germline V gene are MNHEY and SMNVEV (reference sequence). V dropped 6 bases and J dropped 5 bases, with 13 bases sitting between them. The CDR3 length is 13 residues.

This rearrangement joins TRBV11-3 to TRBJ1-5; D is uncertain. This CDR3 is 15 amino acids long. Between the trimmed V and J ends, which lost 5 bases and 9 bases, there was a span of 20 bases. Germline loops: CDR1 SGHNT, CDR2 YENEEA. DNA of the CDR3: TGTGCCAGCAGCACCGGGAGGAAAGCACCGGGGCCCCAGCATTTT. Amino acids: CASSTGRKAPGPQHF.

The rearrangement uses TRBV11-3 and TRBJ2-7; the D call may be TRBD1 or TRBD2 (5 bases each). Between the trimmed V and J ends, which lost 5 bases and 4 bases, there was a span of 15 bases. Germline CDR1 SGHNT, CDR2 YENEEA. The length of the CDR3 is 14 residues. The CDR3 DNA follows: TGTGCCAGCAGCCTCCGGGACGGAACTTACGAGCAGTACTTC. Protein sequence: CASSLRDGTYEQYF.

The chain links TRBV15 to TRBJ2-7; D gene ambiguous. V was cut by 0 bases and J by 3 bases, with 12 bases left in between. In germline, CDR1 is LNHNV, CDR2 YYDKDF (reference sequence). This CDR3 contains 15 residues. The CDR3 spells CATSRDYTDFYEQYV. The CDR3 DNA reads as TGTGCCACCAGCAGAGATTACACAGACTTCTACGAGCAGTACGTC.

The V call is TRBV5-1, the J call TRBJ1-5, with a possible D match to TRBD1 (5 bases). Germline-derived CDR1 and CDR2 are SGHRS and YFSETQ. CDR3 length: 15 residues. Trimming pared 2 bases from V and 3 bases from J, leaving 12 bases between. CDR3 in DNA: TGCGCCAGCAGCTTTTCCCCAGGGAACAATCAGCCCCAGCATTTT. It encodes CASSFSPGNNQPQHF.

This sequence joins TRBV29-1 and TRBJ1-2, with a possible D match to TRBD1 (6 bases). Germline V gives CDR1 SQVTM, CDR2 ANQGSEA. This CDR3 has 14 amino acids. V was clipped by 0 bases and J by 8 bases, with 16 bases between them. CDR3 nucleotides: TGCAGCGTTGAAGATGGGGGACGCACAGGGGGCTACACCTTC. This codes for CSVEDGGRTGGYTF.

This rearrangement joins TRBV18 to TRBJ1-6; D is ambiguous. Germline CDR1 reads KGHSH; CDR2 reads LQKENI. The V and J ends lost 6 bases and 8 bases respectively, with 11 bases between them. The CDR3 consists of 13 residues. The CDR3 DNA reads TGTGCCAGCTCGAACGGGCCTTATTCACCCCTCCACTTT. Protein product: CASSNGPYSPLHF.

This clone turned up a few times. The genes are TRBV18 and TRBJ2-7; no reliable D call. The germline CDR1 and CDR2 sequences are KGHSH and LQKENI. V lost 4 bases, J lost 3 bases, and 10 bases lay in between. This CDR3 is built from 13 residues. CDR3 bases: TGTGCCAGCTCACGCGCCAGTTTCTACGAGCAGTACTTC. It specifies CASSRASFYEQYF.

This sequence joins TRBV6-6 and TRBJ2-2; D could derive from TRBD1 or TRBD2 (6 bases each). Germline V lookup: CDR1 MNHNY, CDR2 SVGAGI (reference sequence). There are 15 residues in the CDR3. V lost 7 bases, J lost 7 bases, and 19 bases lay in between. For the CDR3, the DNA is TGTGCCAGCACCCCCTCCCCGGGGGCGGGCGGGGAGCTGTTTTTT. This codes for CASTPSPGAGGELFF.

The chain couples TRBV7-9 to TRBJ1-6; possible D gene TRBD1, 5 bases. In germline, CDR1 is SEHNR, CDR2 FQNEAQ (reference sequence). The CDR3 has 16 amino acids. V lost 5 bases, J lost 6 bases, and 17 bases lay in between. CDR3 residues: CASSTGGPIANSPLHF. CDR3 DNA: TGTGCCAGCAGCACCGGGGGACCGATCGCTAATTCACCCCTCCACTTT.

The J gene is TRBJ2-3, the V gene TRBV9; D is unclear. Between the trimmed V and J ends, which lost 3 bases and 3 bases, there was a span of 2 bases. The CDR3 contains 11 residues. Germline CDR1 and CDR2: SGDLS and YYNGEE. CDR3 nucleotide sequence: TGTGCCAGCAGCGCGACAGATACGCAGTATTTT. Amino acids: CASSATDTQYF.

The sample holds a few counts of this clone. J is TRBJ2-2 and V is TRBV5-1; D assignment may be TRBD1 or TRBD2 (5 bases each). Trimming cost V 0 bases and J 3 bases, with 6 bases left between them. This CDR3 is built from 14 residues. Germline values: CDR1 SGHRS, CDR2 YFSETQ. The CDR3 loop is CASSLGGDTGELFF. The CDR3, as DNA: TGCGCCAGCAGCTTGGGAGGGGACACCGGGGAGCTGTTTTTT.

This sequence joins TRBV6-1 and TRBJ2-5; D not resolved. The CDR3 is 14 amino acids. Trimming stripped 1 base from V and 1 base from J, with 7 bases between. Germline CDR1 MNHNS, CDR2 SASEGT. Here the CDR3 reads CASSEGTLQETQYF. The CDR3, as DNA: TGTGCCAGCAGTGAAGGGACCCTCCAAGAGACCCAGTACTTC.

The chain links TRBV7-8 to TRBJ2-3; possibly TRBD1 for D (6 bases). The CDR3 runs 16 residues. Germline loops: CDR1 SGHVS, CDR2 FQNEAQ. The germline V and J ends were trimmed by 3 bases and 3 bases, with 16 bases remaining between them. CDR3 sequence (DNA): TGTGCCAGCAGCTTCCTGAGGGCCAGGGGAACAGATACGCAGTATTTT. It encodes CASSFLRARGTDTQYF.

This clone was seen once. This chain links TRBV19 with TRBJ1-4, with D unclear. Trimming shortened V by 1 base and J by 5 bases, and 14 bases separated the two germline ends. Germline V gives CDR1 LNHDA, CDR2 SQIVND (reference sequence). The CDR3 length is 16 residues. The CDR3 bases are TGTGCCAGTAGTATAGTTGGCCGAACTAGAAATGAAAAACTGTTTTTT. As protein: CASSIVGRTRNEKLFF.

By sample fraction, this clone is medium-sized. The chain carries TRBV6-5 and TRBJ1-2; D unresolved. The CDR3 contains 13 residues. Trimming stripped 2 bases from V and 3 bases from J, with 7 bases between. Germline CDR1 reads MNHEY; CDR2 reads SVGAGI. CDR3 in DNA: TGTGCCAGCAGTTACAACGGTGACTATGGCTACACCTTC. It is translated as CASSYNGDYGYTF.

The V and J genes are TRBV2 and TRBJ1-2; D is ambiguous. From germline, CDR1 is SNHLY and CDR2 FYNNEI. The CDR3 has 13 amino acids. Trimming removed 4 bases at V and 1 base at J, with 7 bases between. The CDR3 loop reads CASSVGNNYGYTF. CDR3 nucleotide sequence: TGTGCCAGCAGTGTTGGGAATAACTATGGCTACACCTTC.

This clone rates as hyperexpanded. This chain links TRBV14 with TRBJ1-2; D is perhaps TRBD1 (5 bases). Germline CDR1 and CDR2: SGHDN and FVKESK. The CDR3 sequence is 17 residues long. Deletions cut 7 bases from V and 0 bases from J, with 21 bases between. The CDR3 sequence: CASILWFTGSANYGYTF. The CDR3 nucleotides are TGTGCCAGCATCCTATGGTTTACAGGTTCAGCTAACTATGGCTACACCTTC. The entire variable domain, with the rest obtained from reference TRBV14 and TRBJ1-2, is as follows: EAGVTQFPSHSVIEKGQTVTLRCDPISGHDNLYWYRRVMGKEIKFLLHFVKESKQDESGMPNNRFLAERTGGTYSTLKVQPAELEDSGVYFCASILWFTGSANYGYTFGSGTRLTVV.

This clone was seen a handful of times. The V call is TRBV19, the J call TRBJ2-2, with D unresolved. Germline loops: CDR1 LNHDA, CDR2 SQIVND (reference sequence). Trimming cost V 6 bases and J 1 base, with 15 bases left between them. The CDR3 sequence is 16 residues long. The CDR3 bases are TGTGCCAGTAGATCGGTGGGGTCAGGGAACACCGGGGAGCTGTTTTTT. Translated: CASRSVGSGNTGELFF.

This clone was detected once. The chain carries TRBV5-4 and TRBJ2-7; the match to TRBD1 covers 8 bases. This CDR3 comprises 14 residues. Germline V CDR1 and CDR2: SGHNT, YYREEE (reference sequence). The J segment lost 2 bases and the V segment lost 2 bases, leaving 3 bases of the junction unmatched. CDR3 coding DNA: TGTGCCAGCAGCTTATCAGGGGGCCCCTACGAGCAGTACTTC. It specifies CASSLSGGPYEQYF.

The V call is TRBV19, the J call TRBJ1-3; D ambiguous. This CDR3 has 15 amino acids. In germline, CDR1 is LNHDA, CDR2 SQIVND (reference sequence). V lost 5 bases to trimming and J lost 4 bases, with 15 bases between them. As DNA, the CDR3 is TGTGCCAGTAGTCCCGCGGCGCTTGGCGGAAACACCATATATTTT. Translated, it gives CASSPAALGGNTIYF.

This clone occurred a few times. The V gene is TRBV19, the J gene TRBJ2-1, with 12 bases fitting TRBD2. The V segment lost 5 bases and the J segment 9 bases; nucleotides outside the gene matches: 5. The germline V gene has CDR1 LNHDA and CDR2 SQIVND (reference sequence). CDR3 size: 14 residues. Here the CDR3 DNA reads TGTGCCAGTAGTCCTCGACTAGCGGGGGCTGAGCAGTTCTTC. Residues: CASSPRLAGAEQFF.

The chain employs TRBV7-2 and TRBJ2-3; 9 positions agree with TRBD1. Germline V gene data show CDR1 as SGHTA and CDR2 as FQGNSA. V was pared by 4 bases and J by 3 bases, with 5 bases of the junction left unmatched. There are 15 residues in the CDR3. This CDR3 reads CASSYPGQGTDTQYF. DNA of the CDR3: TGTGCCAGCAGCTACCCGGGACAGGGAACAGATACGCAGTATTTT.

The chain is built from TRBV5-1 and TRBJ2-3; 10 bases match TRBD2. Losses at the gene ends were 4 bases for V and 2 bases for J; bases not matched to a gene: 7. The CDR3 runs to 16 residues. The V gene's germline CDR1 is SGHRS and CDR2 YFSETQ. CDR3 sequence (DNA): TGCGCCAGCAGCCAGGTCGGACTAGCGGTCACAGATACGCAGTATTTT. It yields the protein CASSQVGLAVTDTQYF. Full variable domain (missing parts from reference TRBV5-1 and TRBJ2-3): KAGVTQTPRYLIKTRGQQVTLSCSPISGHRSVSWYQQTPGQGLQFLFEYFSETQRNKGNFPGRFSGRQFSNSRSEMNVSTLELGDSALYLCASSQVGLAVTDTQYFGPGTRLTVL.

This clone appeared a few times. The rearrangement uses TRBV10-3 and TRBJ1-5; D is undetermined. The CDR3 totals 15 residues. Germline CDR1 ENHRY, CDR2 SYGVKD. Trimming removed 2 bases from V and 1 base from J, with 9 bases in between. DNA of the CDR3: TGTGCCATCAGTGAGCTCGGGTTGAGCAATCAGCCCCAGCATTTT. Translated, it gives CAISELGLSNQPQHF.